Reported below is one T cell receptor beta chain. Up to about 2 ug genomic DNA was used for TCRB CDR3 amplification. The method was immunoSEQ multiplex PCR; TCRdb's version includes in-frame clones alone and lacks a portion of them. The sample shows over 55,000 clones, about 80% of them seen only once. The CDR3 sequence is 14 residues long. Germline CDR1 LNHDA, CDR2 SQIVND (reference sequence). V lost 1 base, J lost 4 bases, and 10 bases lay in between. Time point defined: after dendritic cell vaccination, including at tumor progression/relapse. Only patients with spare fresh-frozen tumor and over two years of follow-up were included. The sample is drawn from a study of glioma-infiltrating T cells after dendritic cell vaccination.

V usage is TRBV19 and J usage is TRBJ1-2, with TRBD1 as a possible D gene (5 bases). The sample consisted of blood, taken after dendritic cell vaccination. The TCR comes from a human donor with glioblastoma. For the CDR3, the DNA is TGTGCCAGTAGTATAGGGACAATGGTCTATGGCTACACCTTC. Its translation: CASSIGTMVYGYTF.